What follows is one T cell receptor beta chain and its context. CDR1 and CDR2 (germline): LGHNA, YNFKEQ. J gave up 0 bases and V 3 bases, and 10 bases lay outside the gene matches. The CDR3 length is 19 residues. This entry is derived from a study of control samples from healthy donors and cancer patients. This table comes from immunoSEQ multiplex PCR, and its TCRdb copy is limited to in-frame clones, with some not included. The sample lists about 89,000 clones; about 89% were seen once. The chain employs TRBV4-2 and TRBJ2-3; 12 nucleotides match TRBD2. The receptor's source is a man younger than 45 in good health. Sequencing was done on a sample of blood. CDR3 in amino acids: CASSQPTSGGTTSTDTQYF. CDR3 sequence (DNA): TGTGCCAGCAGCCAGCCGACTAGCGGGGGTACCACTAGCACAGATACGCAGTATTTT.